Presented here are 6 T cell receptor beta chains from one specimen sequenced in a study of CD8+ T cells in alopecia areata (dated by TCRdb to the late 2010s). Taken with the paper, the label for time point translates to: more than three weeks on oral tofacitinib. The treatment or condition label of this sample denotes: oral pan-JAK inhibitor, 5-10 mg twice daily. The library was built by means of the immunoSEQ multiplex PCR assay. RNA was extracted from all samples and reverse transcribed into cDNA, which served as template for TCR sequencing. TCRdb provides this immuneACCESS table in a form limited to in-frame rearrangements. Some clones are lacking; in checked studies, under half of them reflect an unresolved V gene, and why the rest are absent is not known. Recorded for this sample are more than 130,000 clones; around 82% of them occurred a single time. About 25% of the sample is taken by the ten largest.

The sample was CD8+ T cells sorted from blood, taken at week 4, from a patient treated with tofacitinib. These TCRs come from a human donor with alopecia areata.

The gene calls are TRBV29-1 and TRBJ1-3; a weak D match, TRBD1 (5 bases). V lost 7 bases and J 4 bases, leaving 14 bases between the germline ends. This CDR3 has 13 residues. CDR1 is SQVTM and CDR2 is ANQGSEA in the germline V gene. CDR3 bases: TGCAGCGCAGGGAGTCCTGGCGGAAACACCATATATTTT. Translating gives CSAGSPGGNTIYF. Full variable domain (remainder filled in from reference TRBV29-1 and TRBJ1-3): SAVISQKPSRDICQRGTSLTIQCQVDSQVTMMFWYRQQPGQSLTLIATANQGSEATYESGFVIDKFPISRPNLTFSTLTVSNMSPEDSSIYLCSAGSPGGNTIYFGEGSWLTVV.

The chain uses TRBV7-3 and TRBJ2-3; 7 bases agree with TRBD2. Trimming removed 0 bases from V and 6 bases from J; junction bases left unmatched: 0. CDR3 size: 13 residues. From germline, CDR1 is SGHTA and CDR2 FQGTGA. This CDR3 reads CASSLTGGDTQYF. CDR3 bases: TGTGCCAGCAGCTTAACCGGGGGGGATACGCAGTATTTT.

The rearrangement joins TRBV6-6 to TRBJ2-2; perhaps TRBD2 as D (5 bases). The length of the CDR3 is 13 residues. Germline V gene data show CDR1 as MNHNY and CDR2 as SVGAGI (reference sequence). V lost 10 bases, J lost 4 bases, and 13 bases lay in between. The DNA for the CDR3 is TGTGCCATCTACGGCGGGCGCACCGGGGAGCTGTTTTTT. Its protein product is CAIYGGRTGELFF.

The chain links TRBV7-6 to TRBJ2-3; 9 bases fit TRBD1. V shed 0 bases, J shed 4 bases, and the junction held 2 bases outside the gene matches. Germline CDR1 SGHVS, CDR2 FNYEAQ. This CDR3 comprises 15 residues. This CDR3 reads CASSLAGTGPDTQYF. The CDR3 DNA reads TGTGCCAGCAGCTTAGCCGGGACAGGGCCAGATACGCAGTATTTT.

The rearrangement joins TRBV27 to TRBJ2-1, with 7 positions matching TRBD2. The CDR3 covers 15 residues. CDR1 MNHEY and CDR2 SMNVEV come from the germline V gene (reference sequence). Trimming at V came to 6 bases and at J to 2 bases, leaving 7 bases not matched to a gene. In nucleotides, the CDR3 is TGTGCCAGCAGCCCCGGGACTAAACCCTACAATGAGCAGTTCTTC. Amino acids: CASSPGTKPYNEQFF.

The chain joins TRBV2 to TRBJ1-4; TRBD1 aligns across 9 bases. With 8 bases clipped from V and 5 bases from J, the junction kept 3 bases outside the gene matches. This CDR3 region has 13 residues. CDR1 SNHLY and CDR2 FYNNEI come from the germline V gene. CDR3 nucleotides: TGTGCCAGCCACGGACAGGGGAATGAAAAACTGTTTTTT. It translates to CASHGQGNEKLFF.